This T cell receptor (beta chain) originates from a study of cytomegalovirus exposure and HLA in healthy donors (TCRdb year 2017). With regard to the full study: The roughly 670 repertoires of the first cohort and the 95 to 150 validation repertoires were produced on the same platform, according to a later analysis. Besides the first cohort of roughly 660 subjects, a separate validation cohort made up of over 100 different subjects was used. The study aimed to test whether signatures of past pathogen exposure could be identified by cataloging public T cell receptors. To predict cytomegalovirus infection status, the study brought together high-throughput TCR immunosequencing, statistical association of individual TCRs with disease status, and machine learning.

Of note for this clone: Its antigen target is currently unknown. No clone much larger than this one lies a single base away; base qualities are absent.

Library prep was done by the immunoSEQ multiplex PCR assay. From the authors' description of their analysis: To diagnose cytomegalovirus status from the catalog of TCR beta chain sequences, a statistical classification framework was built. The table was pulled from immuneACCESS by TCRdb, which kept in-frame rearrangements only. Such tables lose some clones; where checked, under half of the loss comes from unresolved V genes, and the rest has no known cause. From that table come the V and J calls and clone size; the DNA was used to work out D and trimming. This sample gives over 200,000 clones in total; around 88% of them show up just once. The top ten constitute 2.5% to 3.5% of the sample. What the work shows at the level of the full study, not this receptor alone: A total of 150 or so TCR beta chains were listed by the study as associated with cytomegalovirus. The classifier was reported to diagnose cytomegalovirus status with high specificity and sensitivity in both the original and validation cohorts. A later analysis found that TCRs clustered in the first cohort also tended to co-occur in the roughly 120 validation repertoires, with approximately 93% of cluster scores above 0. The authors suggested that the approach could potentially be generalized to other disease states and immunological phenotypes. In vitro tests confirmed that three of the cytomegalovirus-associated TCR beta chains recognize cytomegalovirus antigens. Most TCR sequences were seen in very few donors, while some public TCRs were found in many individuals. A later analysis lacked HLA typing for the validation cohort, so it scored co-occurrence in that cohort across all 120 or so repertoires.

Trimming at the junction amounts to 5 bases on V and 2 bases on J, and the germline ends lie 22 bases apart. CDR1 and CDR2 are drawn from the germline V gene (reference sequence): MNHEY, SMNVEV. From the cysteine through the phenylalanine, the CDR3 covers 17 amino acids. The entry retains the CDR3 DNA only, 51 bases that are in frame from base 1. The donors were included in the validation cohort of over a hundred subjects, a group kept apart from the 666-subject first cohort. Recombination joined TRBV27 with TRBJ2-7; the D gene is perhaps TRBD1, from 6 matching bases. Input material: PBMCs. The TCR originated in a woman aged 18-29 years in good health and CMV-seronegative. The DNA sequence follows: TGTGCCAGCAGTACAAATACAGGGAACCAGAGTCCCTACGAGCAGTACTTC. Its translation is CASSTNTGNQSPYEQYF.